The 27 T cell receptor beta chains reported below all come from one sample, sequenced in a study of blood T cell repertoires in COVID-19. The table came from immunoSEQ multiplex PCR; TCRdb's copy has only in-frame clones and leaves some out. This repertoire shows roughly 220,000 clones, roughly nine tenths found once; its top ten account for roughly a tenth. Sequencing used peripheral blood. The receptors were sampled from a woman in her 50s with COVID-19, enrolled during active disease.

This clone was recorded a few times. The V call is TRBV18, the J call TRBJ1-4; TRBD1 aligns across 10 bases. V lost 3 bases and J lost 8; bases outside the gene matches: 9. The CDR3 totals 16 residues. The V gene's germline CDR1 is KGHSH and CDR2 LQKENI. CDR3 DNA sequence: TGTGCCAGCTCACCGAGGTGGGGGACAGGGGAAGAAAAACTGTTTTTT. It is translated as CASSPRWGTGEEKLFF.

The gene calls are TRBV29-1 and TRBJ2-2, with 8 bases identical to TRBD1. Trimming removed 1 base from V and 0 bases from J; junction bases left unmatched: 13. Germline V gene sequence: CDR1 SQVTM, CDR2 ANQGSEA. The CDR3 loop spans 19 amino acids. The CDR3 is CSVEASGGPREPNTGELFF. The CDR3 coding sequence is TGCAGCGTTGAAGCTTCAGGGGGCCCGAGAGAACCGAACACCGGGGAGCTGTTTTTT.

This rearrangement joins TRBV19 to TRBJ2-3, with a weak D call TRBD2 (6 bases). Looked up from germline, CDR1 is LNHDA and CDR2 is SQIVND (reference sequence). CDR3 length equals 17 residues. The V end was cut by 5 bases, the J end by 3 bases, with 21 bases between. CDR3 loop: CASSPVGLRGTTDTQYF. In DNA form, the CDR3 reads TGTGCCAGTAGTCCCGTGGGGTTGCGGGGTACGACAGATACGCAGTATTTT. The complete variable domain, with remaining parts taken from reference TRBV19 and TRBJ2-3, reads DGGITQSPKYLFRKEGQNVTLSCEQNLNHDAMYWYRQDPGQGLRLIYYSQIVNDFQKGDIAEGYSVSREKKESFPLTVTSAQKNPTAFYLCASSPVGLRGTTDTQYFGPGTRLTVL.

This clone was detected only once. V usage is TRBV14 and J usage is TRBJ2-1; 9 positions match TRBD1. V lost 4 bases, J lost 9 bases, and 16 bases stayed unmatched. Germline V CDR1 and CDR2: SGHDN, FVKESK. This CDR3 region has 17 residues. DNA for the CDR3: TGTGCCAGCAGCCGACGCTTAGGACAGGGGAAGGGGGGTGAGCAGTTCTTC. It specifies CASSRRLGQGKGGEQFF.

V is TRBV24-1 and J is TRBJ2-7; D is perhaps TRBD2 (6 bases). The germline CDR1 and CDR2 sequences are KGHDR and SFDVKD. V was trimmed by 5 bases and J by 3 bases, leaving 13 bases between them. The CDR3 totals 14 residues. CDR3 amino acids: CATSGPPGDYEQYF. The CDR3 nucleotides read TGTGCCACCAGTGGTCCCCCGGGGGACTACGAGCAGTACTTC.

This chain joins TRBV28 and TRBJ1-5; 8 bases line up with TRBD1. Germline V gene lookup returns CDR1 MDHEN and CDR2 SYDVKM. This CDR3 is 16 amino acids long. The V segment lost 5 bases and the J segment 2 bases; nucleotides outside the gene matches: 8. CDR3 sequence reads: CASSAWEGQGNQPQHF. For the CDR3, the DNA is TGTGCCAGCAGTGCTTGGGAGGGACAGGGCAATCAGCCCCAGCATTTT.

With regard to this clone: Other DNA sequences of this sample code for an identical CDR3. The chain has TRBV5-8 and TRBJ1-2; TRBD1 might be the D (6 bases). Germline V CDR1 and CDR2: SGHTS, YDEGEE. Between the trimmed V and J ends, which lost 2 bases and 2 bases, there was a span of 7 bases. CDR3 length: 13 amino acids. CDR3 DNA sequence: TGTGCCAGCAGCTTCCAGGGGAACTATGGCTACACCTTC. The encoded protein is CASSFQGNYGYTF.

The chain carries TRBV5-1 and TRBJ2-1; 10 positions match TRBD2. This CDR3 region has 16 residues. The V and J ends lost 0 bases and 6 bases, in that order; junction bases with no gene match: 6. From germline, CDR1 is SGHRS and CDR2 YFSETQ. CDR3 region: CASSLVLAGVTNEQFF. As DNA, the CDR3 is TGCGCCAGCAGCTTGGTTCTAGCGGGGGTAACCAATGAGCAGTTCTTC.

The rearrangement links TRBV19 to TRBJ1-1, with TRBD1 identical over 8 bases. The germline CDR1 and CDR2 sequences are LNHDA and SQIVND (reference sequence). Trimming at V came to 6 bases and at J to 10 bases, leaving 10 bases not matched to a gene. The CDR3 has 13 amino acids. The CDR3 coding sequence is TGTGCCAGTAGCCCTGGGACAGGCGTTGGAGCTTTCTTT. Amino acid sequence: CASSPGTGVGAFF.

The chain is built from TRBV19 and TRBJ1-5; no reliable D call. The CDR3 is 14 amino acids. CDR1 LNHDA and CDR2 SQIVND come from the germline V gene (reference sequence). V dropped 3 bases and J dropped 3 bases, with 9 bases sitting between them. The CDR3: CASSMGRFNQPQHF. For the CDR3, the DNA is TGTGCCAGTAGTATGGGCAGATTCAATCAGCCCCAGCATTTT.

The V call is TRBV30, the J call TRBJ1-2, with TRBD1 identical over 9 bases. Germline V gene sequence: CDR1 GTSNPN, CDR2 SVGIG (reference sequence). The CDR3 covers 19 residues. V was clipped by 1 base and J by 7 bases; unmatched bases: 22. The CDR3 nucleotides read TGTGCCTGGAGTGAATTTCACAAATCCCCAGGGACAGGGACTCTTGGCTACACCTTC. This translates into CAWSEFHKSPGTGTLGYTF.

This chain uses TRBV5-6 with TRBJ2-7; TRBD1 matches at 12 bases. Unmatched junction bases numbered 11, after V lost 4 bases and J lost 6 bases. The CDR3 runs to 16 residues. In germline, CDR1 is SGHDT, CDR2 YYEEEE. The CDR3 loop is CASSDGGTGGFVEQYF. CDR3 nucleotides: TGTGCCAGCAGCGATGGGGGGACAGGGGGCTTCGTCGAGCAGTACTTC.

This clone appeared a few times. The DNA for the CDR3 is TGTGCCACCAGCAGAGGAGGCCAGGGGACGCAGTATTTT. This gives the protein CATSRGGQGTQYF. The rearrangement links TRBV15 to TRBJ2-3, with D possibly being TRBD1 (6 bases). The CDR3 consists of 13 residues. From germline, CDR1 is LNHNV and CDR2 YYDKDF (reference sequence). Trimming took off 1 base at V and 9 bases at J, with 11 bases between the two ends.

Details on this clone: Relative to the germline gene, one junction end is altered; a read error may explain this. This chain links TRBV2 with TRBJ2-1; 8 nucleotides line up with TRBD2. Germline assignment: CDR1 SNHLY and CDR2 FYNNEI. The CDR3 runs 17 residues. The CDR3 region has the DNA TGTGCCAGCAGTGAAATTGGGCTAGCGGGTCCCTACAATGGGCAGTTCTTC. Its translation is CASSEIGLAGPYNGQFF.

The chain couples TRBV5-1 to TRBJ2-2; D gene unclear. This CDR3 contains 14 residues. The germline gives CDR1 SGHRS, CDR2 YFSETQ. V lost 0 bases and J 6 bases, leaving 9 bases between the germline ends. CDR3 in amino acids: CASSLEAAAGELFF. The CDR3 DNA follows: TGCGCCAGCAGCTTGGAGGCGGCAGCCGGGGAGCTGTTTTTT.

The J gene is TRBJ2-3, the V gene TRBV11-2; TRBD2 is a possible D gene (7 bases). Per the germline V gene, CDR1 is SGHAT and CDR2 is FQNNGV. The CDR3 sequence is 15 residues long. V gave up 4 bases and J gave up 5 bases, with 16 bases separating them. CDR3 sequence reads: CASSSVRGAGDTQYF. Here the CDR3 DNA reads TGTGCCAGCAGCTCAGTACGGGGGGCGGGAGATACGCAGTATTTT.

The chain combines TRBV29-1 with TRBJ1-3; no clear D. The CDR3 has 14 residues. Germline V gene data show CDR1 as SQVTM and CDR2 as ANQGSEA. Trimming removed 4 bases from V and 2 bases from J, with 12 bases in between. The CDR3 region is CSVVPEVPGNTIYF. The CDR3 nucleotides read TGCAGCGTTGTTCCAGAAGTACCTGGAAACACCATATATTTT.

The rearrangement joins TRBV11-2 to TRBJ2-1, with unresolved D. Trimming cost V 7 bases and J 5 bases, with 15 bases left between them. The CDR3 is made up of 14 amino acids. CDR1 is SGHAT, CDR2 FQNNGV, per germline. The CDR3 loop reads CASTPGFQDNEQFF. CDR3 sequence (DNA): TGTGCCAGCACCCCCGGATTCCAGGACAATGAGCAGTTCTTC. The full variable domain, rest sourced from reference TRBV11-2 and TRBJ2-1, is EAGVAQSPRYKIIEKRQSVAFWCNPISGHATLYWYQQILGQGPKLLIQFQNNGVVDDSQLPKDRFSAERLKGVDSTLKIQPAKLEDSAVYLCASTPGFQDNEQFFGPGTRLTVL.

The rearrangement links TRBV6-5 to TRBJ1-5; TRBD1 might be the D (6 bases). V dropped 6 bases and J dropped 7 bases, with 19 bases sitting between them. Germline CDR1 reads MNHEY; CDR2 reads SVGAGI. This CDR3 has 15 residues. CDR3 protein: CASRDSQGSRQPQHF. CDR3 nucleotide sequence: TGTGCCAGCAGAGATTCACAGGGATCGAGGCAGCCCCAGCATTTT.

The chain uses TRBV2 and TRBJ1-1; D unresolved. Germline V CDR1 and CDR2: SNHLY, FYNNEI. The CDR3 is made up of 14 amino acids. Deletions cut 6 bases from V and 0 bases from J, with 11 bases between. The DNA of the CDR3 is TGTGCCAGCAGGCAGAGGGAGGTGAACACTGAAGCTTTCTTT. Amino acids: CASRQREVNTEAFF.

The chain joins TRBV27 to TRBJ1-2, with D hard to call. The germline CDR1 and CDR2 sequences are MNHEY and SMNVEV (reference sequence). V lost 2 bases to trimming and J lost 8 bases, with 12 bases between them. The CDR3 totals 13 residues. The CDR3: CASSLGMGRGYTF. The CDR3 coding sequence is TGTGCCAGCAGTTTAGGGATGGGGAGGGGCTACACCTTC.

The J gene is TRBJ1-1, the V gene TRBV5-5, with TRBD1 matching over 9 bases. With 1 base clipped from V and 8 bases from J, the junction kept 6 bases outside the gene matches. Germline V CDR1 and CDR2: SGHKS, YYEKEE (reference sequence). CDR3 size: 14 residues. The CDR3 coding sequence is TGTGCCAGCAGCTTGACCGCCGGGACAGGGGAAGCTTTCTTT. It codes for CASSLTAGTGEAFF.

Here the CDR3 DNA reads TGTGCCAGCAGTTACCTGACAGCTAGCAATCAGCCCCAGCATTTT. Protein: CASSYLTASNQPQHF. The chain is built from TRBV6-2 or TRBV6-3 and TRBJ1-5, with D tentatively TRBD1 (5 bases). This CDR3 spans 15 amino acids. Trimming shortened V by 2 bases and J by 0 bases, and 8 bases separated the two germline ends. From germline, CDR1 is MNHEY and CDR2 SVGEGT.

V and J are TRBV18 and TRBJ2-3; 8 positions agree with TRBD2. Germline CDR1 and CDR2: KGHSH and LQKENI. V was clipped by 3 bases and J by 4 bases; unmatched bases: 9. The CDR3 totals 16 residues. In DNA form, the CDR3 reads TGTGCCAGCTCACCGCCCTCTGGGCGGGGGGCAGATACGCAGTATTTT. It specifies CASSPPSGRGADTQYF.

This clone appeared once. The chain combines TRBV29-1 with TRBJ1-2, with a weak D call TRBD1 (5 bases). V lost 0 bases, J lost 7 bases, and 18 bases lay in between. The CDR3 contains 15 residues. The germline gives CDR1 SQVTM, CDR2 ANQGSEA. The CDR3 coding sequence is TGCAGCGTTGAAGATGGGGGGGTTAGACTACGTGGCTACACCTTC. Translating it yields CSVEDGGVRLRGYTF.

The sample holds one count of this clone. The chain links TRBV6-6 to TRBJ2-7, with 13 bases matching TRBD2. The CDR3 is 16 amino acids. Germline values: CDR1 MNHNY, CDR2 SVGAGI (reference sequence). V lost 0 bases, J lost 3 bases, and 2 bases stayed unmatched. The CDR3 DNA is TGTGCCAGCAGTTACTCACTAGCGGGGGGGGACTACGAGCAGTACTTC. It codes for CASSYSLAGGDYEQYF.

The rearrangement uses TRBV2 and TRBJ2-1, with TRBD1 matching over 9 bases. This CDR3 is built from 15 residues. Trimming cost V 5 bases and J 3 bases; bases outside gene matches: 5. Germline V CDR1 and CDR2: SNHLY, FYNNEI. The CDR3 DNA reads TGTGCCAGCAGTTTGACAGGGGGGAGCTACAATGAGCAGTTCTTC. Its protein product is CASSLTGGSYNEQFF.